A selection of T cell receptor beta chains follows, all from one sample in a study of control samples from healthy donors and cancer patients. The assay was immunoSEQ multiplex PCR, and TCRdb's table has in-frame clones only and misses some. In the table there are 70,000 to 85,000 clones, about 79% of which are singletons. Material for sequencing was PBMCs. All receptors come from a man aged 55 to 70 with head and neck cancer. Both conserved end residues are part of each CDR3. D genes are given only for firm matches. Some rows have no size entry. The others give once, few or many, or a class for an expanded clone.

d_gene	abundance	v_gene	len	j_gene	CDR3nt	CDR3aa
NA	NA	TRBV19	14	TRBJ2-1	TGTGCCAGTAGTATGGCGTGGCAGGTGAATGAGCAGTTCTTC	CASSMAWQVNEQFF
NA	NA	TRBV19	14	TRBJ1-6	TGTGCCAGTAGTTGGGACGGTAATAATTCACCCCTCCACTTT	CASSWDGNNSPLHF
NA	NA	TRBV28	13	TRBJ2-3	TGTGCCAGCAGGGAACAGGGAGAAGATACGCAGTATTTT	CASREQGEDTQYF
NA	once	TRBV5-1	17	TRBJ1-5	TGCGCCAGCAGCCCGCGTTTGGGAGACCCTAGCAATCAGCCCCAGCATTTT	CASSPRLGDPSNQPQHF
TRBD1	NA	TRBV3-1/TRBV3-2	13	TRBJ2-5	TGTGCCAGCAAGGGACAGTCACAAGAGACCCAGTACTTC	CASKGQSQETQYF
TRBD2	NA	TRBV6-1	16	TRBJ2-1	TGTGCCAGCAGGGAACTAGCGGGGGGCCTCTACAATGAGCAGTTCTTC	CASRELAGGLYNEQFF
NA	NA	TRBV6-5	15	TRBJ2-7	TGTGCCAGCAGTTACTCGAGCGGGGACACCTACGAGCAGTACTTC	CASSYSSGDTYEQYF
TRBD1	few	TRBV24-1	13	TRBJ1-2	TGTGCCACCGGGAGACAGGGGACCCATGGCTACACCTTC	CATGRQGTHGYTF
NA	NA	TRBV18	15	TRBJ1-1	TGTGCCAGCTCACCACCAGCGACAGCGAACACTGAAGCTTTCTTT	CASSPPATANTEAFF
TRBD2	NA	TRBV5-1	14	TRBJ2-5	TGCGCCAGCAGCCCGGGGGGGGCCCAAGAGACCCAGTACTTC	CASSPGGAQETQYF
NA	NA	TRBV19	15	TRBJ2-3	TGTGCCAGTAGCATGCGGAGGGGGGGCACAGATACGCAGTATTTT	CASSMRRGGTDTQYF